One and the same sample provided the 23 T cell receptor beta chains below, sequenced in a study of cytomegalovirus exposure and HLA in healthy donors (dated by TCRdb to between 2016 and 2019). Library generation was performed with the immunoSEQ multiplex PCR assay. For the multiplex PCR, a mixture combining 60 forward primers for TCR Vbeta segments and 13 reverse primers for TCR Jbeta segments was used. TCRdb holds this immuneACCESS table with in-frame rearrangements only. Some clones are missing; in checked studies, unresolved V genes explain under half, and the rest has no known cause. The sample table holds tens of thousands of clones. Approximately 1.2% of the sample belongs to the ten largest clones. The sample was PBMCs. The receptor source for this set is a woman aged 40 to 55 in good health and CMV-seronegative.

The rearrangement joins TRBV2 to TRBJ2-2; 7 bases are shared with TRBD1. CDR3 length: 14 residues. V trimming: 7 bases; J trimming: 1 base; junction bases outside the gene matches: 3. Germline V gene lookup returns CDR1 SNHLY and CDR2 FYNNEI. CDR3 DNA: TGTGCCAGCACGTGGGACAGGAACACCGGGGAGCTGTTTTTT. Residues: CASTWDRNTGELFF.

The chain carries TRBV6-6 and TRBJ1-2; D unresolved. The CDR3 totals 14 residues. Trimming pared 6 bases from V and 2 bases from J, leaving 13 bases between. Germline assignment: CDR1 MNHNY and CDR2 SVGAGI (reference sequence). The CDR3 loop reads CASSSPDWNYGYTF. The CDR3 coding sequence is TGTGCCAGCAGCTCCCCGGACTGGAACTATGGCTACACCTTC.

The V call is TRBV18, the J call TRBJ2-7; 10 bases are shared with TRBD1. Trimming took 5 bases from V and 2 from J; bases not matched to a gene: 9. Germline loops: CDR1 KGHSH, CDR2 LQKENI. The CDR3 is 16 amino acids. CDR3 DNA: TGTGCCAGCTCAACTCGGACAGGGGGTAACGCCTACGAGCAGTACTTC. Encoded protein: CASSTRTGGNAYEQYF.

The V call is TRBV9, the J call TRBJ2-2; TRBD2 agrees at 7 bases. Germline V CDR1 and CDR2: SGDLS, YYNGEE. V was pared by 4 bases and J by 3 bases, with 18 bases of the junction left unmatched. This CDR3 has 19 amino acids. The CDR3 bases are TGTGCCAGCAGCTATACGACTAGCACGAACTGGGCCGACACCGGGGAGCTGTTTTTT. It yields the protein CASSYTTSTNWADTGELFF.

The V gene is TRBV7-2, the J gene TRBJ2-7; a weak D match, TRBD2 (5 bases). V dropped 8 bases and J dropped 2 bases, with 16 bases sitting between them. This CDR3 is built from 14 residues. The germline V gene has CDR1 SGHTA and CDR2 FQGNSA. In DNA form, the CDR3 reads TGTGCCAGCTTGGCGGGTCCGGGTCCCTACGAGCAGTACTTC. This encodes CASLAGPGPYEQYF.

This sequence joins TRBV7-3 and TRBJ2-1; 7 positions match TRBD1. Germline values: CDR1 SGHTA, CDR2 FQGTGA. V was pared by 5 bases and J by 0 bases, with 7 bases of the junction left unmatched. This CDR3 is 16 amino acids long. In DNA, the CDR3 is TGTGCCAGCAGCCCCGACAGGGCGAGCTCCTACAATGAGCAGTTCTTC. It yields the protein CASSPDRASSYNEQFF.

The chain couples TRBV2 to TRBJ2-1; 13 nucleotides agree with TRBD2. Trimming at V came to 3 bases and at J to 7 bases, leaving 6 bases not matched to a gene. The CDR3 is made up of 16 amino acids. Germline values: CDR1 SNHLY, CDR2 FYNNEI. The CDR3 sequence: CASSDHWTSGSNEQFF. In nucleotides, the CDR3 is TGTGCCAGCAGTGATCATTGGACTAGCGGGAGTAATGAGCAGTTCTTC. Full variable domain (remainder filled in from reference TRBV2 and TRBJ2-1): EPEVTQTPSHQVTQMGQEVILRCVPISNHLYFYWYRQILGQKVEFLVSFYNNEISEKSEIFDDQFSVERPDGSNFTLKIRSTKLEDSAMYFCASSDHWTSGSNEQFFGPGTRLTVL.

The chain is built from TRBV13 and TRBJ2-2; the D is unclear. Germline assignment: CDR1 PRHDT and CDR2 FYEKMQ (reference sequence). The germline V and J ends were trimmed by 0 bases and 1 base, with 6 bases remaining between them. The CDR3 has 15 residues. DNA of the CDR3: TGTGCCAGCAGCTTAGGGCGGTGGAACACCGGGGAGCTGTTTTTT. Amino acid sequence: CASSLGRWNTGELFF.

The chain employs TRBV27 and TRBJ1-2, with TRBD1 matching 9 bases. CDR3 length: 15 amino acids. With 3 bases clipped from V and 8 bases from J, the junction kept 10 bases outside the gene matches. From germline, CDR1 is MNHEY and CDR2 SMNVEV (reference sequence). The DNA for the CDR3 is TGTGCCAGCAGTTTTTCCGGACAGGGGACGGGGGGCTACACCTTC. This gives the protein CASSFSGQGTGGYTF.

The chain joins TRBV28 to TRBJ1-2, with D uncertain. Between the trimmed V and J ends, which lost 4 bases and 3 bases, there was a span of 15 bases. Germline CDR1 and CDR2: MDHEN and SYDVKM. The CDR3 consists of 15 residues. CDR3 nucleotide sequence: TGTGCCAGCAGTTCCCACTCCTCCTCGGACTATGGCTACACCTTC. Its translation is CASSSHSSSDYGYTF.

The rearrangement joins TRBV9 to TRBJ2-7, with 8 bases aligning to TRBD2. J lost 5 bases, V lost 3 bases, and 13 bases had no gene match. The CDR3 runs to 16 residues. CDR1 and CDR2 (germline): SGDLS, YYNGEE. CDR3 DNA sequence: TGTGCCAGCAGCGCGTCTCCACGGGGGGGCGGGGACGAGCAGTACTTC. This encodes CASSASPRGGGDEQYF.

The chain uses TRBV19 and TRBJ1-2; 9 bases map to TRBD1. The germline V gene has CDR1 LNHDA and CDR2 SQIVND (reference sequence). The J segment lost 8 bases and the V segment lost 3 bases, leaving 13 bases of the junction unmatched. The CDR3 sequence is 16 residues long. The CDR3: CASSMPPNRGLKGYTF. DNA for the CDR3: TGTGCCAGTAGTATGCCCCCGAACAGGGGGCTGAAGGGCTACACCTTC.

The chain joins TRBV2 to TRBJ2-7; D gene ambiguous. The CDR3 length is 15 residues. The germline V gene encodes CDR1 SNHLY and CDR2 FYNNEI. V was trimmed by 2 bases and J by 4 bases, leaving 15 bases between them. In nucleotides, the CDR3 is TGTGCCAGCAGTGAAAATGCCAGGATTCAATACGAGCAGTACTTC. It translates to CASSENARIQYEQYF.

The V gene is TRBV6-6, the J gene TRBJ2-1; 9 bases agree with TRBD2. The CDR3 has 15 amino acids. In germline, CDR1 is MNHNY, CDR2 SVGAGI (reference sequence). After removal of 7 bases from V and 2 bases from J, the junction contained 6 bases not matched to a gene. CDR3 in amino acids: CASMVAGVAYNEQFF. As DNA, the CDR3 is TGTGCCAGCATGGTAGCGGGAGTAGCCTACAATGAGCAGTTCTTC.

The gene calls are TRBV29-1 and TRBJ2-3; 8 bases map to TRBD2. The V segment lost 7 bases and the J segment 2 bases; nucleotides outside the gene matches: 20. Germline CDR1 and CDR2: SQVTM and ANQGSEA. The CDR3 length is 18 residues. The CDR3 here is CSACSPAGEPDNTDTQYF. DNA for the CDR3: TGCAGCGCCTGTAGTCCAGCGGGAGAGCCGGACAACACAGATACGCAGTATTTT.

The chain employs TRBV5-1 and TRBJ2-1, with D perhaps matching TRBD2 (6 bases). Trimming left V 1 base short and J 7 bases short, with 15 bases between. CDR3 size: 15 residues. Germline CDR1 SGHRS, CDR2 YFSETQ. CDR3 amino acids: CASSLLGGTLNEQFF. Written as DNA, the CDR3 is TGCGCCAGCAGCTTGCTGGGAGGTACCTTAAATGAGCAGTTCTTC.

The chain couples TRBV19 to TRBJ1-2, with TRBD1 identical over 9 bases. Germline CDR1 is LNHDA and CDR2 is SQIVND (reference sequence). V was clipped by 9 bases and J by 7 bases; unmatched bases: 12. This CDR3 spans 14 amino acids. The CDR3 loop reads CASSSQGAVSGYTF. CDR3 in DNA: TGTGCCAGCTCATCACAGGGGGCTGTGAGTGGCTACACCTTC.

This sequence joins TRBV4-1 and TRBJ1-3, with unresolved D. V was shortened by 2 bases and J by 0 bases, with 8 bases between the two germline ends. This CDR3 spans 15 amino acids. Germline CDR1 and CDR2: MGHRA and YSYEKL. The CDR3 bases are TGCGCCAGCAGCCAACCACAACACTCTGGAAACACCATATATTTT. Translated: CASSQPQHSGNTIYF.

The chain has TRBV18 and TRBJ2-5; 8 nucleotides line up with TRBD2. The germline gives CDR1 KGHSH, CDR2 LQKENI. The CDR3 runs 15 residues. V was pared by 1 base and J by 13 bases, with 14 bases of the junction left unmatched. The CDR3 reads CASSPLVAGYLRPYF. In nucleotides, the CDR3 is TGTGCCAGCTCACCACTAGTAGCGGGGTACCTTAGACCGTACTTC.

J is TRBJ1-1 and V is TRBV19; tentative D call: TRBD1 (6 bases). The CDR3 covers 13 residues. CDR1 LNHDA and CDR2 SQIVND come from the germline V gene (reference sequence). Trimming stripped 5 bases from V and 0 bases from J, with 7 bases between. CDR3 nucleotide sequence: TGTGCCAGTAGTGGACAGCTGAACACTGAAGCTTTCTTT. It is translated as CASSGQLNTEAFF.

This chain links TRBV28 with TRBJ2-7, with 9 bases that match TRBD1. V shed 6 bases and J 1 base; nucleotides not matched to a gene: 7. The CDR3 extends over 15 amino acids. Germline assignment: CDR1 MDHEN and CDR2 SYDVKM. The DNA for the CDR3 is TGTGCCAGCAGACCACAGGGGGCAGGTTCCTACGAGCAGTACTTC. This translates into CASRPQGAGSYEQYF.

The V call is TRBV4-1, the J call TRBJ2-5, with TRBD1 identical over 8 bases. The V gene's germline CDR1 is MGHRA and CDR2 YSYEKL. The CDR3 extends over 14 amino acids. V shed 3 bases, J shed 4 bases, and the junction held 4 bases outside the gene matches. The CDR3 bases are TGCGCCAGCAGCCAGCTGACAGGGGTAGAGACCCAGTACTTC. Amino acids: CASSQLTGVETQYF.

This chain connects TRBV19 to TRBJ2-1, with D perhaps matching TRBD2 (6 bases). Germline V gene data show CDR1 as LNHDA and CDR2 as SQIVND (reference sequence). The CDR3 contains 13 residues. V gave up 3 bases and J gave up 7 bases, with 10 bases separating them. CDR3 region: CASSIAGWNEQFF. In nucleotides, the CDR3 is TGTGCCAGTAGTATCGCGGGGTGGAATGAGCAGTTCTTC.